This TCR beta chain is from a study of T-cell reconstitution after alpha-beta-depleted transplantation in children. Preparation of the TCRbeta library involved a method that used unique molecular identifiers. TCRdb re-analysed the PCR reads in MiXCR, keeping a single row per CDR3 protein. The repertoire includes 200,000 to 250,000 distinct CDR3 sequences, 9.7% of them detected once, and about 5.4% sits in the top ten. This clonotype was picked up a small number of times. The sequence came from a human donor who donated a stem cell graft to a child with SCID. This specimen consisted of PBMCs from the stem cell graft donor, obtained from the stem cell graft.

The CDR3 sequence is CASSLVQVAGRNEQFF. CDR3 nucleotides: TGTGCCAGCAGCTTAGTTCAGGTAGCGGGGCGGAATGAGCAGTTCTTC. The chain is built from TRBV11-2 and TRBJ2-1; 8 bases align to TRBD2. After removal of 1 base from V and 7 bases from J, the junction contained 9 bases not matched to a gene. Looked up from germline, CDR1 is SGHAT and CDR2 is FQNNGV. CDR3 size: 16 residues.